This T cell receptor (beta chain) was identified in a study of blood T cell repertoires in COVID-19. The CDR3 is 14 amino acids. The J segment lost 0 bases and the V segment lost 9 bases, leaving 8 bases of the junction unmatched. Germline assignment: CDR1 SGHRS and CDR2 YFSETQ. Generated by immunoSEQ multiplex PCR, the TCRdb table keeps only in-frame clones and is missing some. The sample shows about 280,000 clones, 87% of them seen only once. Self-reported history from a screening survey and questionnaire set each donor's cohort. J is TRBJ1-1 and V is TRBV5-1, with 7 nucleotides matching TRBD1. This TCR came from a woman aged 40 to 50 who had recovered from COVID-19. What was sequenced was PBMCs or T cells enriched from blood (not recorded which). The CDR3 DNA sequence: TGCGCCACCCGGACAGGAGACATGAACACTGAAGCTTTCTTT. This gives the protein CATRTGDMNTEAFF.